These 23 T cell receptor beta chains originate from one sample sequenced in a study of T cells in Graves' hyperthyroidism and ophthalmopathy. The CDR3 regions of TCR beta were amplified from RNA transcripts. The HTBI primer set served for first-round RT-PCR of the TCR CDR3. TCRdb called the multiplex PCR reads again in MiXCR, with one record for every CDR3 protein. The data hold some 200,000 distinct CDR3 sequences, with approximately 17% observed a single time. Sequenced input: blood. The receptors stem from a man aged 50-60 years with Graves' hyperthyroidism.

This clonotype has at least ten counts. V gene TRBV2 combines with J gene TRBJ1-5; D is undetermined. CDR1 and CDR2 (germline): SNHLY, FYNNEI. The V gene lost 5 bases and the J gene lost 4 bases, with 9 bases spanning the gap. This CDR3 is 13 amino acids long. CDR3 bases: TGTGCCAGCAGTAATTGGGCGAATCAGCCCCAGCATTTT. Its translation is CASSNWANQPQHF.

This clonotype was picked up a small number of times. The chain couples TRBV19 to TRBJ2-2; 14 bases align to TRBD2. The germline V gene has CDR1 LNHDA and CDR2 SQIVND (reference sequence). The junction had 9 bases not matched to a gene; V was cut back by 8 bases and J by 4 bases. This CDR3 has 17 residues. CDR3 DNA sequence: TGTGCCAGTCTACCGGGACTAGCGGGAGAAGTCACCGGGGAGCTGTTTTTT. As protein: CASLPGLAGEVTGELFF.

This clonotype was observed at least ten times. The chain joins TRBV28 to TRBJ2-7; 10 nucleotides match TRBD2. The CDR3 length is 14 residues. V was pared by 6 bases and J by 5 bases, with 7 bases of the junction left unmatched. Germline V gene lookup returns CDR1 MDHEN and CDR2 SYDVKM. This chain's CDR3 is CASRPGTSVHEQYF. CDR3 DNA: TGTGCCAGCAGACCCGGGACTAGCGTCCACGAGCAGTACTTC. Supplemented by reference TRBV28 and TRBJ2-7, the full variable domain reads DVKVTQSSRYLVKRTGEKVFLECVQDMDHENMFWYRQDPGLGLRLIYFSYDVKMKEKGDIPEGYSVSREKKERFSLILESASTNQTSMYLCASRPGTSVHEQYFGPGTRLTVT.

There are many counts of this clonotype. The chain uses TRBV3-1 and TRBJ2-5, with a tentative D call TRBD2 (6 bases). The CDR3 sequence is 13 residues long. Germline CDR1 is LGHDT and CDR2 is YNNKEL (reference sequence). With 4 bases removed from V and 3 bases from J, the gap between germline ends came to 9 bases. DNA for the CDR3: TGTGCCAGCAGCCGGCGGGGAGAAGAGACCCAGTACTTC. Protein product: CASSRRGEETQYF.

This clonotype is a singleton in its sample. The rearrangement links TRBV4-1 to TRBJ2-5, with 13 nucleotides matching TRBD2. The CDR3 length is 17 residues. Germline assignment: CDR1 MGHRA and CDR2 YSYEKL. V shed 4 bases, J shed 5 bases, and the junction held 10 bases outside the gene matches. Here the CDR3 reads CASSRGLAGEAGETQYF. CDR3 DNA sequence: TGCGCCAGCAGCCGAGGACTAGCGGGAGAGGCCGGGGAGACCCAGTACTTC.

This clonotype occurred many times. The rearrangement uses TRBV28 and TRBJ2-5; no reliable D call. V lost 7 bases and J lost 5, with 11 bases in between. CDR3 length equals 12 residues. CDR1 is MDHEN and CDR2 is SYDVKM in the germline V gene. The CDR3 DNA sequence: TGTGCCAGCACCGACACCGGGGAGACCCAGTACTTC. It translates to CASTDTGETQYF.

This clonotype was observed many times. The gene calls are TRBV12-3 or TRBV12-4 and TRBJ2-2; D tentatively fits TRBD1 or TRBD2 (6 bases each). V lost 2 bases and J lost 4, with 17 bases in between. This CDR3 contains 17 residues. DNA of the CDR3: TGTGCCAGCAGTTTACGGTTATGGGGGGCTCGCACCGGGGAGCTGTTTTTT. Translating it yields CASSLRLWGARTGELFF.

This clonotype has a count of ten or more. The CDR3 nucleotides are TGTGCTAGTGGTCTCGCGGGGGCAGATACGCAGTATTTT. Translation: CASGLAGADTQYF. The chain uses TRBV12-5 and TRBJ2-3, with TRBD2 identical over 7 bases. CDR3 length equals 13 residues. Germline-derived CDR1 and CDR2 are LGHNT and FRNRAP. The V gene end was trimmed by 5 bases and the J gene end by 4 bases; junction bases not matched to a gene: 3.

This chain links TRBV9 with TRBJ1-6, with 7 bases lining up with TRBD1. V shed 7 bases, J shed 3 bases, and the junction held 4 bases outside the gene matches. The germline gives CDR1 SGDLS, CDR2 YYNGEE. The CDR3 runs 14 residues. CDR3 sequence reads: CASSGTVYNSPLHF. In DNA, the CDR3 is TGTGCCAGCTCCGGGACAGTCTATAATTCACCCCTCCACTTT.

There are many counts of this clonotype. The V gene is TRBV2, the J gene TRBJ2-1; TRBD2 matches 9 bases. The CDR3 contains 14 residues. Germline V lookup: CDR1 SNHLY, CDR2 FYNNEI. The V gene end was trimmed by 7 bases and the J gene end by 9 bases; junction bases not matched to a gene: 10. In nucleotides, the CDR3 is TGTGCCAGCAATTTGGTAGCGGGAGCGGTTGAGCAGTTCTTC. This codes for CASNLVAGAVEQFF. The full variable domain, rest sourced from reference TRBV2 and TRBJ2-1, is EPEVTQTPSHQVTQMGQEVILRCVPISNHLYFYWYRQILGQKVEFLVSFYNNEISEKSEIFDDQFSVERPDGSNFTLKIRSTKLEDSAMYFCASNLVAGAVEQFFGPGTRLTVL.

This clonotype was observed at least ten times. V is TRBV18 and J is TRBJ2-3; 7 bases align to TRBD2. In germline, CDR1 is KGHSH, CDR2 LQKENI. CDR3 length: 15 residues. J lost 2 bases, V lost 6 bases, and 8 bases had no gene match. The CDR3 here is CASSPLAENTDTQYF. The DNA for the CDR3 is TGTGCCAGCTCCCCCCTAGCGGAAAACACAGATACGCAGTATTTT.

This clonotype appeared many times. The V gene is TRBV20-1, the J gene TRBJ1-5, with TRBD1 identical over 9 bases. V lost 4 bases, J lost 1 base, and 2 bases stayed unmatched. The CDR3 is 14 residues long. Per germline, CDR1 DFQATT and CDR2 SNEGSKA (reference sequence). The DNA of the CDR3 is TGCAGTGCTACGGACAGGGGAAGCAATCAGCCCCAGCATTTT. As protein: CSATDRGSNQPQHF.

Only a few counts were recorded for this clonotype. The J gene is TRBJ1-5, the V gene TRBV19, with 9 bases lining up with TRBD1. The CDR3 totals 17 residues. Germline V gene data show CDR1 as LNHDA and CDR2 as SQIVND (reference sequence). The trim removed 3 bases at V and 3 bases at J, leaving 9 bases unmatched. CDR3 DNA sequence: TGTGCCAGTAGTATTGGGGGGGGGACAGGGTTCAATCAGCCCCAGCATTTT. This codes for CASSIGGGTGFNQPQHF.

This clonotype was detected only a few times. The chain carries TRBV9 and TRBJ2-4; 11 bases align to TRBD2. The CDR3 extends over 14 amino acids. V lost 4 bases and J lost 6; bases outside the gene matches: 3. CDR1 is SGDLS and CDR2 is YYNGEE in the germline V gene. CDR3 sequence reads: CASSSGLAGNIQYF. The DNA for the CDR3 is TGTGCCAGCAGCTCAGGACTAGCGGGAAACATTCAGTACTTC.

This clonotype was observed at least ten times. The V gene is TRBV2, the J gene TRBJ1-4, with D unresolved. This CDR3 has 15 residues. V lost 0 bases and J 0 bases, leaving 5 bases between the germline ends. The V gene's germline CDR1 is SNHLY and CDR2 FYNNEI. As DNA, the CDR3 is TGTGCCAGCAGTGAAGCAGATGCAACTAATGAAAAACTGTTTTTT. Translated, it gives CASSEADATNEKLFF.

Ten or more counts support this clonotype. The rearrangement links TRBV28 to TRBJ2-1; the match to TRBD2 covers 9 bases. This CDR3 is 15 amino acids long. V was pared by 7 bases and J by 9 bases, with 13 bases of the junction left unmatched. The germline V gene encodes CDR1 MDHEN and CDR2 SYDVKM. The CDR3 DNA reads TGTGCCAGCACCAGAGGGTGGGCTAGCGGGACTGAGCAGTTCTTC. This gives the protein CASTRGWASGTEQFF.

Many counts were recorded for this clonotype. This CDR3 is CASTLQGSYEQYF. For the CDR3, the DNA is TGTGCCAGCACCTTACAGGGCTCCTACGAGCAGTACTTC. The J gene is TRBJ2-7, the V gene TRBV6-1; D may be TRBD1 (6 bases). The germline gives CDR1 MNHNS, CDR2 SASEGT. The CDR3 has 13 residues. V was cut by 7 bases and J by 0 bases, with 10 bases left in between.

This clonotype is a singleton in its sample. A much larger clone differs by one base, so this may be a read error. This rearrangement joins TRBV3-1 to TRBJ2-7; a possible D gene is TRBD2 (5 bases). The length of the CDR3 is 13 residues. The V gene's germline CDR1 is LGHDT and CDR2 YNNKEL (reference sequence). Trimming left V 2 bases short and J 6 bases short, with 11 bases between. The CDR3: CASSQRSEGEQYF. DNA of the CDR3: TGTGCCAGCAGCCAAAGGAGCGAGGGCGAGCAGTACTTC.

This clonotype came up many times. V usage is TRBV29-1 and J usage is TRBJ1-1, with D perhaps matching TRBD1 (6 bases). This CDR3 is 13 amino acids long. Trimming took off 6 bases at V and 1 base at J, with 12 bases between the two ends. Germline loops: CDR1 SQVTM, CDR2 ANQGSEA. CDR3 amino acids: CSVAGQPNTEAFF. Here the CDR3 DNA reads TGCAGCGTGGCGGGACAACCGAACACTGAAGCTTTCTTT. The whole variable domain, filled in from reference TRBV29-1 and TRBJ1-1, reads SAVISQKPSRDICQRGTSLTIQCQVDSQVTMMFWYRQQPGQSLTLIATANQGSEATYESGFVIDKFPISRPNLTFSTLTVSNMSPEDSSIYLCSVAGQPNTEAFFGQGTRLTVV.

The chain uses TRBV7-6 and TRBJ2-1; TRBD2 might be the D (6 bases). The CDR3 contains 17 residues. In germline, CDR1 is SGHVS, CDR2 FNYEAQ. The ends were cut back, 5 bases at V and 0 bases at J, with 17 bases in the middle. In DNA, the CDR3 is TGTGCCAGCAGCCCGGGGACTTCCTCTAACTCCTACAATGAGCAGTTCTTC. This translates into CASSPGTSSNSYNEQFF.

This clonotype was observed a few times. This CDR3 is CASTARTYRSTGQQETQYF. The CDR3 nucleotides are TGTGCCAGCACTGCACGGACTTACCGATCGACTGGACAGCAAGAGACCCAGTACTTC. The chain recombines TRBV6-2 or TRBV6-3 with TRBJ2-5; tentative D call: TRBD1 (6 bases). Germline V lookup: CDR1 MNHEY, CDR2 SVGEGT. This CDR3 spans 19 amino acids. The ends were cut back, 7 bases at V and 2 bases at J, with 29 bases in the middle.

The rearrangement links TRBV5-1 to TRBJ2-7; 7 nucleotides agree with TRBD2. V lost 4 bases to trimming and J lost 7 bases; unmatched junction nucleotides: 11. Germline assignment: CDR1 SGHRS and CDR2 YFSETQ. This CDR3 has 14 amino acids. CDR3 in amino acids: CASSPRDYTGEQYF. CDR3 bases: TGCGCCAGCAGCCCCCGGGACTACACCGGGGAGCAGTACTTC.

The V gene is TRBV5-5, the J gene TRBJ2-3; 8 nucleotides align to TRBD1. Trimming took 3 bases from V and 3 from J; bases not matched to a gene: 9. The CDR3 length is 16 residues. The germline CDR1 and CDR2 sequences are SGHKS and YYEKEE (reference sequence). The CDR3 spells CASSSWQGAQTDTQYF. The CDR3 DNA follows: TGTGCCAGCAGCTCGTGGCAGGGGGCGCAAACAGATACGCAGTATTTT.